Presented here are 21 T cell receptor beta chains from one specimen sequenced in a study of T cells after yellow fever vaccination. MiXCR, applied by TCRdb to the 5' RACE reads, yields one record per CDR3 protein. The table lists about 5,800 distinct CDR3 sequences, approximately 5.9% of them singletons. The source was PBMCs, either bulk or a sorted T-cell subset (CD4+, CD8+, memory, or dextramer-sorted; not recorded which), collected about 2 weeks after the first yellow fever vaccination. The receptors were sampled from a man aged 18-30 years who received the YFV17D yellow fever vaccine.

This clonotype was seen ten or more times. The chain combines TRBV7-9 with TRBJ1-1; D is unresolved. The V gene lost 6 bases and the J gene lost 1 base, with 9 bases spanning the gap. This CDR3 has 13 residues. The germline gives CDR1 SEHNR, CDR2 FQNEAQ (reference sequence). CDR3 sequence reads: CASRPTENTEAFF. CDR3 sequence (DNA): TGTGCCAGCAGGCCTACAGAGAACACTGAAGCTTTCTTT.

This clonotype was recorded many times. The chain links TRBV9 to TRBJ2-7; TRBD1 aligns across 9 bases. The CDR3 spans 15 residues. CDR1 SGDLS and CDR2 YYNGEE come from the germline V gene. After removal of 4 bases from V and 4 bases from J, the junction contained 9 bases not matched to a gene. CDR3 region: CASSPRDRVLYEQYF. The CDR3 DNA reads TGTGCCAGCAGCCCAAGGGACAGGGTACTGTACGAGCAGTACTTC.

Many counts were recorded for this clonotype. The chain is built from TRBV6-1 and TRBJ2-1, with TRBD2 matching 9 bases. The CDR3 is 15 residues long. Germline-derived CDR1 and CDR2 are MNHNS and SASEGT. The V and J ends lost 6 bases and 3 bases, in that order; junction bases with no gene match: 6. The CDR3 DNA reads as TGTGCCAGCAGCCCTCTAGCGGGGCACTACAATGAGCAGTTCTTC. Its protein is CASSPLAGHYNEQFF.

This clonotype was recorded many times. This sequence joins TRBV6-2 or TRBV6-3 and TRBJ1-2, with D unclear. Per germline, CDR1 MNHEY and CDR2 SVGEGT. The CDR3 totals 13 residues. Trimming took off 7 bases at V and 3 bases at J, with 12 bases between the two ends. The chain's CDR3 is CASTKTEDYGYTF. Written as DNA, the CDR3 is TGTGCCAGCACCAAGACGGAAGACTATGGCTACACCTTC.

Ten or more counts support this clonotype. This sequence joins TRBV7-2 and TRBJ1-6; D is ambiguous. This CDR3 comprises 18 residues. Trimming took off 0 bases at V and 13 bases at J, with 25 bases between the two ends. Germline V gene lookup returns CDR1 SGHTA and CDR2 FQGNSA. The CDR3 bases are TGTGCCAGCAGCTTAGCCCAAGTTGCGAGGTCCCTAGTTCACCCCCTCCACTTT. Its protein product is CASSLAQVARSLVHPLHF.

This clonotype has at least ten counts. The CDR3 DNA sequence: TGTGCCAGCAGACCTACTAGCGGGGGTGACTACAATGAGCAGTTCTTC. It translates to CASRPTSGGDYNEQFF. The chain employs TRBV7-2 and TRBJ2-1; 11 bases agree with TRBD2. Germline V gene sequence: CDR1 SGHTA, CDR2 FQGNSA. The CDR3 runs 16 residues. Trimming took 6 bases from V and 3 from J; bases not matched to a gene: 7.

This clonotype came up many times. This chain links TRBV5-6 with TRBJ2-1; TRBD2 agrees at 7 bases. With 4 bases clipped from V and 6 bases from J, the junction kept 7 bases outside the gene matches. CDR3 size: 14 residues. Looked up from germline, CDR1 is SGHDT and CDR2 is YYEEEE. In nucleotides, the CDR3 is TGTGCCAGCAGCGGGGGGGGACTTCCCAATGAGCAGTTCTTC. Residues: CASSGGGLPNEQFF.

This clonotype was seen at least ten times. The chain couples TRBV7-2 to TRBJ2-3; 9 bases are a match to TRBD2. J was trimmed by 6 bases and V by 5 bases; bases with no gene match: 15. This CDR3 comprises 17 residues. The germline gives CDR1 SGHTA, CDR2 FQGNSA. The CDR3, as DNA: TGTGCCAGCAGCCCTGGGGGGCGCGGGGGGGCCTGGGATACGCAGTATTTT. It yields the protein CASSPGGRGGAWDTQYF.

This clonotype was seen repeatedly, ten times or more. V and J are TRBV29-1 and TRBJ2-1; D ambiguous. Germline loops: CDR1 SQVTM, CDR2 ANQGSEA. The CDR3 runs 13 residues. The germline V and J ends were trimmed by 3 bases and 0 bases, with 6 bases remaining between them. CDR3 region: CSVDRSSYNEQFF. CDR3 nucleotide sequence: TGCAGCGTTGACAGGAGCTCCTACAATGAGCAGTTCTTC.

There are many counts of this clonotype. The chain links TRBV28 to TRBJ2-3; D unclear. V gave up 0 bases and J gave up 4 bases, with 14 bases separating them. The CDR3 spans 16 residues. The germline V gene has CDR1 MDHEN and CDR2 SYDVKM. CDR3 region: CASSLWTAKAADTQYF. As DNA, the CDR3 is TGTGCCAGCAGTTTATGGACGGCAAAGGCCGCAGATACGCAGTATTTT.

This clonotype was observed many times. The chain joins TRBV5-4 to TRBJ2-1; possibly TRBD1 for D (5 bases). CDR3 length equals 14 residues. V was cut by 1 base and J by 5 bases, with 10 bases left in between. Per germline, CDR1 SGHNT and CDR2 YYREEE (reference sequence). The CDR3 region is CASSLQAGNNEQFF. The CDR3, as DNA: TGTGCCAGCAGCTTGCAGGCAGGGAACAATGAGCAGTTCTTC.

There are many counts of this clonotype. V is TRBV19 and J is TRBJ2-5; D unresolved. This CDR3 comprises 11 residues. V lost 4 bases and J lost 4, with 4 bases in between. The germline gives CDR1 LNHDA, CDR2 SQIVND (reference sequence). The CDR3 region is CASSTLETQYF. CDR3 coding DNA: TGTGCCAGTAGTACGTTAGAGACCCAGTACTTC.

Ten or more counts support this clonotype. This rearrangement joins TRBV6-4 to TRBJ1-2; possibly TRBD1 for D (5 bases). Germline V gene lookup returns CDR1 MRHNA and CDR2 SNTAGT. This CDR3 comprises 14 residues. The V end was cut by 6 bases, the J end by 0 bases, with 11 bases between. The CDR3 bases are TGTGCCAGCAGCGCTTCGGGGGCTAACTATGGCTACACCTTC. Translated: CASSASGANYGYTF.

This clonotype is medium-sized (0.01 to 0.1%) by share. This chain connects TRBV5-1 to TRBJ2-1; weak D call: TRBD1 (5 bases). Germline V lookup: CDR1 SGHRS, CDR2 YFSETQ. Trimming stripped 5 bases from V and 4 bases from J, with 10 bases between. This CDR3 is 13 amino acids long. The DNA for the CDR3 is TGCGCCAGCAGATCAGGGCCGTACAATGAGCAGTTCTTC. Its translation is CASRSGPYNEQFF.

At least ten counts were recorded for this clonotype. The chain combines TRBV12-3 or TRBV12-4 with TRBJ2-3; TRBD2 agrees at 11 bases. CDR3 length equals 17 residues. J gave up 0 bases and V 5 bases, and 7 bases lay outside the gene matches. CDR3 loop: CASSAPSGGPSTDTQYF. DNA of the CDR3: TGTGCCAGCAGTGCTCCTAGCGGGGGGCCGAGCACAGATACGCAGTATTTT.

This clonotype was found many times. The chain joins TRBV12-3 or TRBV12-4 to TRBJ1-2; D uncertain. The germline V and J ends were trimmed by 5 bases and 4 bases, with 8 bases remaining between them. The CDR3 consists of 12 residues. CDR3 in amino acids: CASSRGIYGYTF. CDR3 nucleotides: TGTGCCAGCAGTCGCGGGATCTATGGCTACACCTTC.

This clonotype was counted ten times or more. The chain uses TRBV12-3 or TRBV12-4 and TRBJ2-2, with TRBD2 identical over 13 bases. The CDR3 is made up of 17 amino acids. V was clipped by 7 bases and J by 1 base; unmatched bases: 6. As DNA, the CDR3 is TGTGCCAGCACCGGCGGACTAGCGGGGGTGAACACCGGGGAGCTGTTTTTT. Amino acids: CASTGGLAGVNTGELFF.

Of note for this clonotype: A read error is possible here, since a much larger clone lies one base away. J is TRBJ1-2 and V is TRBV12-3 or TRBV12-4; the D is unclear. Trimming cost V 5 bases and J 2 bases, with 12 bases left between them. CDR3 size: 14 residues. CDR3 nucleotide sequence: TGTGCCAGCAGTCCCCCGGACGCAAACTATGGCTACACCTTC. Translation gives CASSPPDANYGYTF.

There are a few counts of this clonotype. The chain recombines TRBV5-5 with TRBJ2-1; possible D gene TRBD2, 6 bases. Trimming took 9 bases from V and 5 from J, leaving 18 bases between them. The CDR3 is 14 amino acids. Germline assignment: CDR1 SGHKS and CDR2 YYEKEE (reference sequence). CDR3 nucleotide sequence: TGTGCCATGGGCCCCGGGGGACGGCACAATGAGCAGTTCTTC. Translated: CAMGPGGRHNEQFF.

The sample holds many counts of this clonotype. The gene calls are TRBV5-4 and TRBJ2-2; the match to TRBD2 covers 7 bases. There are 14 residues in the CDR3. From germline, CDR1 is SGHNT and CDR2 YYREEE (reference sequence). V lost 5 bases to trimming and J lost 6 bases; unmatched junction nucleotides: 7. The CDR3 bases are TGTGCCAGCAGAGTGGGGGGGACCCCCGGGGAGCTGTTTTTT. It encodes CASRVGGTPGELFF. The variable domain in full, with the rest retrieved from reference TRBV5-4 and TRBJ2-2, is ETGVTQSPTHLIKTRGQQVTLRCSSQSGHNTVSWYQQALGQGPQFIFQYYREEENGRGNFPPRFSGLQFPNYSSELNVNALELDDSALYLCASRVGGTPGELFFGEGSRLTVL.

This clonotype was counted ten times or more. The chain couples TRBV20-1 to TRBJ2-3, with D uncertain. Germline CDR1 is DFQATT and CDR2 is SNEGSKA (reference sequence). The CDR3 contains 14 residues. V was pared by 0 bases and J by 0 bases, with 7 bases between. The CDR3 loop reads CSARDAASTDTQYF. The CDR3 DNA is TGCAGTGCTAGAGATGCCGCTAGCACAGATACGCAGTATTTT.